The clone carrying this T cell receptor beta chain was counted a few times. No antigen is known for it. The data stem from a study of response to subunit inactivated influenza vaccine. Study findings and constraints: There was a suggestion from the authors that each seasonal influenza vaccination recruits few new T cells.

Via MiXCR, TCRdb re-called the RT-PCR reads, giving one row per CDR3 protein. The data show 610,000 or so distinct CDR3 sequences, 12% to 15% seen once. CDR1 MNHEY and CDR2 SVGAGI come from the germline V gene. The CDR3 contains 15 residues. With 3 bases clipped from V and 9 bases from J, the junction kept 7 bases outside the gene matches. The chain uses TRBV6-5 and TRBJ1-6, with TRBD1 matching over 8 bases. This receptor was identified in a man between 45 and 60 years old who received an inactivated influenza vaccine. The starting material was PBMCs from blood, obtained 11 to 12 days after vaccination. CDR3 region: CASSYSRTGFSPLHF. The CDR3 DNA reads TGTGCCAGCAGTTATTCCCGGACAGGGTTTTCACCCCTCCACTTT.